Shown below are 2 T cell receptor beta chains from a single sample sequenced in a study of OX40 agonist ivuxolimab in advanced cancers. Library preparation employed the immunoSEQ multiplex PCR assay. This immuneACCESS table, as held by TCRdb, lists in-frame sequences with V and J called but not all clones. Of the missing ones, under half trace to an unresolved V gene in checked studies; the others have no known cause. Present in this sample are over 100,000 clones, 80% to 90% of which were seen just once. The ten largest clones take up 0.55% of the sample. The input for sequencing was CD4+ or CD8+ T cells sorted from blood, taken in a trial of the OX40 agonist ivuxolimab. The source is an adult with an advanced solid tumor such as melanoma, head and neck, liver or kidney cancer.

This clone was counted once. The chain has TRBV29-1 and TRBJ1-1, with TRBD1 matching 9 bases. Germline V gene lookup returns CDR1 SQVTM and CDR2 ANQGSEA. J gave up 1 base and V 6 bases, and 3 bases lay outside the gene matches. There are 13 residues in the CDR3. The DNA of the CDR3 is TGCAGCGTCAGACAGGGGGAGAACACTGAAGCTTTCTTT. This sequence encodes CSVRQGENTEAFF.

This clone was recorded only once. CDR3: CAWGNQGNREKLFF. The CDR3, as DNA: TGTGCCTGGGGCAATCAGGGAAATCGTGAAAAACTGTTTTTT. The chain uses TRBV30 and TRBJ1-4, with a possible D match to TRBD1 (5 bases). The germline V and J ends were trimmed by 5 bases and 7 bases, with 17 bases remaining between them. This CDR3 is built from 14 residues. The germline gives CDR1 GTSNPN, CDR2 SVGIG (reference sequence).